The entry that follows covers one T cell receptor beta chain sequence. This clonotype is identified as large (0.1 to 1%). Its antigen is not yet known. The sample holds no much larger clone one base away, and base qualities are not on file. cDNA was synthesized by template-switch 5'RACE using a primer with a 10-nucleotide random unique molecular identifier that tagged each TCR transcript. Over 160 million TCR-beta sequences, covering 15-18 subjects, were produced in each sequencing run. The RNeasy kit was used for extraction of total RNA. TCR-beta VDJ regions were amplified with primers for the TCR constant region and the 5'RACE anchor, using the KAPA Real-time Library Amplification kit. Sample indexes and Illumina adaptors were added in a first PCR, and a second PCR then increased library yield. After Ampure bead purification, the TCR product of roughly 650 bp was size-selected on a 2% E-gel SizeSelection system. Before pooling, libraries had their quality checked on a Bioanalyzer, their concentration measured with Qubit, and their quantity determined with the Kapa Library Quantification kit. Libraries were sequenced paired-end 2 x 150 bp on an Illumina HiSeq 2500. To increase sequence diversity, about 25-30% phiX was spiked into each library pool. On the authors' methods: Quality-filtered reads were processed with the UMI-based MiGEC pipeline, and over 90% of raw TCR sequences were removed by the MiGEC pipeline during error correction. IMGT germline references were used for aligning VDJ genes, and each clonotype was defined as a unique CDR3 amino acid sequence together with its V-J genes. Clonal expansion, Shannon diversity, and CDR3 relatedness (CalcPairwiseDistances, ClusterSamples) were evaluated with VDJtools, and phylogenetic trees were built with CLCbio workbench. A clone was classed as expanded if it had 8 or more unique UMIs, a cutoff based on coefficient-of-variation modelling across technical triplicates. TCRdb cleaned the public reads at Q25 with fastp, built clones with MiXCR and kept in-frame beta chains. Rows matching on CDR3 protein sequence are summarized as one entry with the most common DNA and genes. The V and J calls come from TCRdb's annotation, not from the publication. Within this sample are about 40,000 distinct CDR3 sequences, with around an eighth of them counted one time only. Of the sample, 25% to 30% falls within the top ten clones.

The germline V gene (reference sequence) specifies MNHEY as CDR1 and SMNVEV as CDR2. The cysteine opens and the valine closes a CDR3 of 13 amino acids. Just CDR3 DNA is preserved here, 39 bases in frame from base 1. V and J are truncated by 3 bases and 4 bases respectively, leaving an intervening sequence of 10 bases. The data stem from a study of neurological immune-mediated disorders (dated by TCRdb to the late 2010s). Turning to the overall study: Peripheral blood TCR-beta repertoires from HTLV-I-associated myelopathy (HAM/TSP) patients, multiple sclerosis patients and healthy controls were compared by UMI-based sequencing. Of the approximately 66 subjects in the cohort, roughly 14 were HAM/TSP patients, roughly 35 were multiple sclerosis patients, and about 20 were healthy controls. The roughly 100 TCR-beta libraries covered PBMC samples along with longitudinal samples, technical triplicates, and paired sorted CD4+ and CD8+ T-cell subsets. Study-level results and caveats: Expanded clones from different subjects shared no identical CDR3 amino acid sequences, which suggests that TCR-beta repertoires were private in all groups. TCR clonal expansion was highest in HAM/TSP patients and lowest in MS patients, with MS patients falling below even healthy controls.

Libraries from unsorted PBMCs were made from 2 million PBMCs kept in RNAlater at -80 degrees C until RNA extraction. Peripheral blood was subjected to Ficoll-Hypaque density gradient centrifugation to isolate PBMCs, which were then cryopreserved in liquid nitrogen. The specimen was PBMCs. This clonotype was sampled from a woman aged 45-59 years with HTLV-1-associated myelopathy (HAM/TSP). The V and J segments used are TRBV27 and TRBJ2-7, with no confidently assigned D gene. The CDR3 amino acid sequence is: CASSLSIGYEQYV. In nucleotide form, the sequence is TGTGCCAGCAGTTTGAGTATAGGGTACGAGCAGTACGTC.